The rows below give T cell receptor beta chains drawn from one sample of a study of beta chain features in type 1 diabetes. Sequenced by immunoSEQ multiplex PCR; TCRdb stores in-frame clones only, minus some. The sample includes 300,000 to 400,000 clones, around 13% of them seen just once. Input material: naive CD4+ T cells from blood. These receptors were collected from a man aged 18 to 35 in good health. The CDR3 runs from the conserved cysteine through the conserved F or W. D genes are given only for firm matches. The listing skips clone size in some rows; elsewhere it reads once, few, many or a size class.

v_call	d_call	clone_size	j_call	cdr3_aa	cdr3_nt
TRBV10-3	NA	few	TRBJ2-7	CAISGITTSSYEQYF	TGTGCCATCAGTGGGATCACTACCTCCTCCTACGAGCAGTACTTC
TRBV2	NA	NA	TRBJ1-2	CASSEDWASTYGYTF	TGTGCCAGCAGTGAAGATTGGGCCAGCACCTATGGCTACACCTTC
TRBV7-2	NA	few	TRBJ1-1	CASSARQLNTEAFF	TGTGCCAGCAGCGCCCGACAGTTGAACACTGAAGCTTTCTTT
TRBV10-3	TRBD2	few	TRBJ2-3	CAIRTSGGATDTQYF	TGTGCCATCAGAACTAGCGGGGGGGCCACAGATACGCAGTATTTT
TRBV30	TRBD1	few	TRBJ1-1	CAWSTGTGGSEAFF	TGTGCCTGGAGTACCGGGACAGGGGGGTCTGAAGCTTTCTTT
TRBV18	NA	few	TRBJ2-1	CASSPRVREQFF	TGTGCCAGCTCACCCCGGGTTAGGGAGCAGTTCTTC
TRBV29-1	NA	NA	TRBJ2-3	CSVRQSTDTQYF	TGCAGCGTTAGACAGAGCACAGATACGCAGTATTTT
TRBV19	TRBD1	few	TRBJ2-5	CASSISGQGQETQYF	TGTGCCAGTAGTATCTCGGGACAGGGACAAGAGACCCAGTACTTC
TRBV10-3	NA	few	TRBJ2-4	CAISPFKSKNIQYF	TGTGCCATCAGTCCTTTTAAATCCAAAAACATTCAGTACTTC
TRBV7-2	NA	NA	TRBJ2-7	CASSFMTVGIYEQYF	TGTGCCAGCAGCTTCATGACAGTAGGCATCTACGAGCAGTACTTC
TRBV7-9	TRBD1	few	TRBJ1-1	CASSQGQGGTEAFF	TGTGCCAGCAGCCAGGGACAGGGAGGCACTGAAGCTTTCTTT
TRBV30	TRBD2	NA	TRBJ2-3	CAWSGGGTPRDTQYF	TGTGCCTGGAGTGGGGGGGGAACCCCTCGGGATACGCAGTATTTT
TRBV6-5	TRBD1	NA	TRBJ2-7	CASSKGANEQYF	TGTGCCAGTTCTAAGGGGGCGAACGAGCAGTACTTC
TRBV7-3	NA	NA	TRBJ2-5	CASSPRAGPETQYF	TGTGCCAGCAGCCCTAGGGCGGGCCCAGAGACCCAGTACTTC
TRBV7-3	NA	NA	TRBJ1-1	CASSLTQTFSYTEAFF	TGTGCCAGCAGCTTAACCCAGACCTTTAGCTACACTGAAGCTTTCTTT
TRBV5-4	TRBD1	NA	TRBJ1-2	CASRTGVYGYTF	TGTGCCAGCAGGACAGGGGTCTATGGCTACACCTTC
TRBV6-6	NA	few	TRBJ1-1	CASSSGPGEAFF	TGTGCCAGCAGTTCAGGACCGGGGGAAGCTTTCTTT
TRBV7-2	TRBD2	NA	TRBJ2-1	CASSFSGSSYNEQFF	TGTGCCAGCAGCTTTAGCGGGAGTTCCTACAATGAGCAGTTCTTC
TRBV7-9	NA	few	TRBJ2-7	CASSLVGGFYEQYF	TGTGCCAGCAGCTTAGTTGGCGGATTCTACGAGCAGTACTTC
TRBV6-5	TRBD1	NA	TRBJ1-1	CASSYSQGANEAFF	TGTGCCAGCAGTTACTCACAGGGGGCCAATGAAGCTTTCTTT
TRBV30	NA	few	TRBJ2-5	CAWSGDPGRETQYF	TGTGCCTGGAGCGGGGACCCCGGGAGAGAGACCCAGTACTTC
TRBV7-9	TRBD1	NA	TRBJ2-7	CASSQGQGAYEQYF	TGTGCCAGCAGCCAGGGACAGGGGGCCTACGAGCAGTACTTC
TRBV7-6	TRBD1	NA	TRBJ2-1	CASSPQGQGAYNEQFF	TGTGCCAGCAGCCCCCAGGGACAGGGGGCCTACAATGAGCAGTTCTTC
TRBV28	TRBD1	few	TRBJ1-5	CASSSDRGNQPQHF	TGTGCCAGCAGTTCTGACAGGGGCAATCAGCCCCAGCATTTT
TRBV7-8	NA	NA	TRBJ2-1	CASSLGSSKGAEQFF	TGTGCCAGCAGCTTAGGGTCGTCGAAAGGGGCTGAGCAGTTCTTC
TRBV30	NA	few	TRBJ2-7	CAQKAPYEQYF	TGTGCCCAAAAAGCACCCTACGAGCAGTACTTC
TRBV28	TRBD1	few	TRBJ2-7	CASRNRGSGAEQYF	TGTGCCAGCAGGAACAGGGGCTCTGGGGCCGAGCAGTACTTC
TRBV18	TRBD1	NA	TRBJ1-6	CASSPPGQINSPLHF	TGTGCCAGCTCACCTCCGGGACAGATCAATTCACCCCTCCACTTT
TRBV7-8	NA	NA	TRBJ1-2	CASSLRWKYGYTF	TGTGCCAGCAGCTTGAGGTGGAAATATGGCTACACCTTC
TRBV7-9	TRBD1	NA	TRBJ1-1	CASRGQGTATEAFF	TGTGCCAGCAGGGGACAGGGGACGGCCACTGAAGCTTTCTTT
TRBV25-1	TRBD1	few	TRBJ2-1	CASSPAPGQGLDNEQFF	TGTGCCAGCAGTCCAGCTCCGGGACAGGGCTTGGACAATGAGCAGTTCTTC
TRBV11-3	NA	NA	TRBJ2-5	CASSLGAGNQETQYF	TGTGCCAGCAGCTTAGGGGCCGGGAACCAAGAGACCCAGTACTTC
TRBV7-3	TRBD2	NA	TRBJ2-3	CASSLMGGSTQYF	TGTGCCAGCAGCTTAATGGGGGGGAGTACGCAGTATTTT
TRBV28	NA	few	TRBJ2-2	CASSLTGRGTGELFF	TGTGCCAGCAGTTTAACAGGGCGAGGCACCGGGGAGCTGTTTTTT
TRBV29-1	NA	once	TRBJ1-2	CSVRDRGGYNYGYTF	TGCAGCGTAAGGGATCGGGGGGGGTATAACTATGGCTACACCTTC
TRBV28	NA	NA	TRBJ2-5	CASSQHHHWHF	TGTGCCAGCAGTCAACACCATCATTGGCACTTC
TRBV10-3	NA	NA	TRBJ2-7	CAISSGPEVYEQYF	TGTGCCATCAGTTCAGGGCCCGAGGTCTACGAGCAGTACTTC
TRBV5-1	TRBD2	few	TRBJ2-7	CASSPGLAASSYEQYF	TGCGCCAGCAGCCCGGGACTAGCTGCAAGCTCCTACGAGCAGTACTTC
TRBV6-5	NA	NA	TRBJ1-5	CASREGRGGNQPQHF	TGTGCCAGCAGGGAGGGGAGGGGAGGGAATCAGCCCCAGCATTTT
TRBV29-1	NA	few	TRBJ1-1	CSVATQRKAFF	TGCAGCGTTGCAACGCAGAGGAAAGCTTTCTTT
TRBV9	NA	few	TRBJ2-7	CASSVADNTYEQYF	TGTGCCAGCAGCGTAGCGGACAACACCTACGAGCAGTACTTC
TRBV5-4	NA	NA	TRBJ2-3	CASSLAGGDTQYF	TGTGCCAGCAGCTTGGCTGGAGGGGATACGCAGTATTTT
TRBV28	TRBD1	NA	TRBJ2-7	CASSQGDFGEQYF	TGTGCCAGCAGTCAGGGGGATTTCGGCGAGCAGTACTTC
TRBV25-1	NA	NA	TRBJ2-3	CASSAFNRVANTQYF	TGTGCCAGCAGTGCCTTTAACAGGGTTGCAAATACGCAGTATTTT
TRBV30	NA	few	TRBJ2-2	CAWSAAVHGELFF	TGTGCCTGGAGTGCCGCGGTCCACGGGGAGCTGTTTTTT